Shown below are 5 T cell receptor beta chains from a single sample sequenced in a study of shared T cell receptors in the human thymus. Profiling relied on immunoSEQ multiplex PCR, and the TCRdb table lists in-frame clones only, not all of them. The sample has 720,000 or so clones; 80% to 90% are singletons. This same sample was also taken into another study, of human thymus T cells.

The source material was thymocytes. The receptor set was obtained from a girl under three years old with a congenital heart defect.

The rearrangement links TRBV29-1 to TRBJ1-1; TRBD1 agrees at 7 bases. Per germline, CDR1 SQVTM and CDR2 ANQGSEA. The CDR3 sequence is 16 residues long. Trimming cost V 8 bases and J 1 base; bases outside gene matches: 16. The CDR3 loop is CSILEGTATQNTEAFF. CDR3 DNA sequence: TGCAGCATCCTTGAGGGGACAGCCACCCAGAACACTGAAGCTTTCTTT.

This chain uses TRBV30 with TRBJ1-2, with a possible D match to TRBD1 (6 bases). This CDR3 has 13 residues. Per germline, CDR1 GTSNPN and CDR2 SVGIG (reference sequence). V lost 2 bases and J lost 7, with 14 bases in between. The CDR3: CAWSQTGNGGYTF. Written as DNA, the CDR3 is TGTGCCTGGAGTCAAACAGGGAACGGTGGCTACACCTTC.

The table lists this clone with a few counts. The CDR3 region has the DNA TGTGCCAGCAGCTTGGGGGGAGGAGGGAAAAGGGACCAAGAGACCCAGTACTTC. Its translation is CASSLGGGGKRDQETQYF. The chain is built from TRBV5-6 and TRBJ2-5; weak D call: TRBD2 (6 bases). Germline-derived CDR1 and CDR2 are SGHDT and YYEEEE. The CDR3 loop spans 18 amino acids. With 0 bases removed from V and 0 bases from J, the gap between germline ends came to 18 bases.

The V gene is TRBV2, the J gene TRBJ2-5; the D gene is possibly TRBD1 (5 bases). CDR3 length: 13 residues. Per the germline V gene, CDR1 is SNHLY and CDR2 is FYNNEI. Trimming took 6 bases from V and 1 from J, leaving 9 bases between them. The CDR3 is CASRQDSQETQYF. Written as DNA, the CDR3 is TGTGCCAGCAGACAAGACAGCCAAGAGACCCAGTACTTC.

V gene TRBV10-1 combines with J gene TRBJ2-5; the D is unclear. Trimming took off 7 bases at V and 1 base at J, with 13 bases between the two ends. Germline V gives CDR1 WNHNN, CDR2 SYGVQD (reference sequence). The CDR3 length is 14 residues. The CDR3 nucleotides are TGCGCCAGCAAGTCACAGATCCGCCAAGAGACCCAGTACTTC. This sequence encodes CASKSQIRQETQYF.